This T cell receptor beta chain is drawn from a study of blood T cell repertoires in COVID-19. Looking at the study overall: PBMCs, B-cell-depleted T cells, or T cells were the source of the cDNA or gDNA that made up the material.

In the source study's methods: Reference gene primers were amplified, and this amplification served to estimate nucleated cell counts. Sequencing was performed with immunoSEQ multiplex PCR; in TCRdb, only in-frame clones are kept and a portion is missing. The D gene and trimming were derived from the DNA, and the V and J assignments and clone size from that table. The data contain under 200,000 clones, 87% of them seen just once; the ten biggest clones take up around 2.7%. With 6 bases clipped from V and 2 bases from J, the junction kept 5 bases outside the gene matches. Germline V gene lookup returns CDR1 SNHLY and CDR2 FYNNEI. This CDR3 is 15 amino acids long.

Material: peripheral blood. The V and J genes are TRBV2 and TRBJ2-5; TRBD1 matches at 11 bases. The source is a man aged 40-49 years with active or convalescent COVID-19. This CDR3 is CASSPGTGGQETQYF. CDR3 nucleotides: TGTGCCAGCAGCCCCGGGACAGGGGGACAAGAGACCCAGTACTTC.